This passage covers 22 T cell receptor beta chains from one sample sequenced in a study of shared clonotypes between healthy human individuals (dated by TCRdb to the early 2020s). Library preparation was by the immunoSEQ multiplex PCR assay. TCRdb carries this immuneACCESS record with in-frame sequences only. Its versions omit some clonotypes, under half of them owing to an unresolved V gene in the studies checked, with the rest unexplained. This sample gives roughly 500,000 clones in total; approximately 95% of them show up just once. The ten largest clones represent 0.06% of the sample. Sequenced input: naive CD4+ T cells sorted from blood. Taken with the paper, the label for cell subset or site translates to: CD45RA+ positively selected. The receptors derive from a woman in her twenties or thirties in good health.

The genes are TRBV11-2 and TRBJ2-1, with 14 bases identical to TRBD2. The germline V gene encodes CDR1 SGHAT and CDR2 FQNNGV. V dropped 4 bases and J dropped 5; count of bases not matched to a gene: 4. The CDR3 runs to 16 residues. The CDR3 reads CASSSRLAGGNNEQFF. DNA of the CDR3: TGTGCCAGCAGCTCTAGACTAGCGGGAGGGAACAATGAGCAGTTCTTC.

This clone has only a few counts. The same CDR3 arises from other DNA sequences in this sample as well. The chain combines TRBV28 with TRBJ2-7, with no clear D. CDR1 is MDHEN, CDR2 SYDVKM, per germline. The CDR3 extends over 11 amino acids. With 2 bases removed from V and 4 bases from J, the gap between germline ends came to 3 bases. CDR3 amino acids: CASSLDYEQYF. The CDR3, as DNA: TGTGCCAGCAGTTTAGATTACGAGCAGTACTTC.

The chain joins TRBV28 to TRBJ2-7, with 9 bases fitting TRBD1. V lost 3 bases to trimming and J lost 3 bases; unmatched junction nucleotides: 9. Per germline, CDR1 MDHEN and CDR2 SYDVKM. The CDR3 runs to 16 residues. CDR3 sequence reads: CASSLEGQGSSYEQYF. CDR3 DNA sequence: TGTGCCAGCAGTTTGGAGGGACAGGGAAGCAGCTACGAGCAGTACTTC.

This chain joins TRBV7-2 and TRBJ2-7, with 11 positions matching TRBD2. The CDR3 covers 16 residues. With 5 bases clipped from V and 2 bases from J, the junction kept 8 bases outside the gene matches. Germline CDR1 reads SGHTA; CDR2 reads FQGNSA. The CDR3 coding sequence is TGTGCCAGCAGCCCAGGGACTAGCGGTAGTACCTACGAGCAGTACTTC. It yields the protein CASSPGTSGSTYEQYF.

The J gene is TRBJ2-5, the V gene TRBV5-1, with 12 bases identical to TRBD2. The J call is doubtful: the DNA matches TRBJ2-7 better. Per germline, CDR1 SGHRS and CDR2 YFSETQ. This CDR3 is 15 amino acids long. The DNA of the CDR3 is TGCGCCAGCAGCTCACGACTAGCGGGAGCGCACGAGCAGTACTTC. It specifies CASSSRLAGAHEQYF.

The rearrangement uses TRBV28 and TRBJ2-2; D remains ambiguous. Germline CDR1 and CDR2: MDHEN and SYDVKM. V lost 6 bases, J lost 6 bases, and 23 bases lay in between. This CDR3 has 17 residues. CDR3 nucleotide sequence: TGTGCCAGCAGGAGGCGTAGTGTGCTTGTATTGGCCGGGGAGCTGTTTTTT. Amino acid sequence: CASRRRSVLVLAGELFF.

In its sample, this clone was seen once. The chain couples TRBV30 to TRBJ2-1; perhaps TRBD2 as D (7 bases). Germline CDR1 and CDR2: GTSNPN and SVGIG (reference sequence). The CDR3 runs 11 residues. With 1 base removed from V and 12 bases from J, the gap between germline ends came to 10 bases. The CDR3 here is CAWSDGGLQFF. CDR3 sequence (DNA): TGTGCCTGGAGTGACGGGGGGCTGCAGTTCTTC.

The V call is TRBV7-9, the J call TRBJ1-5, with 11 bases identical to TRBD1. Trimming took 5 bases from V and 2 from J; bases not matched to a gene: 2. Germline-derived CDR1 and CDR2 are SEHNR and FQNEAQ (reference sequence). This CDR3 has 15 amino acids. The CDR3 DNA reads TGTGCCAGCAGCCCGGGACAGGGGGGCAATCAGCCCCAGCATTTT. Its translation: CASSPGQGGNQPQHF.

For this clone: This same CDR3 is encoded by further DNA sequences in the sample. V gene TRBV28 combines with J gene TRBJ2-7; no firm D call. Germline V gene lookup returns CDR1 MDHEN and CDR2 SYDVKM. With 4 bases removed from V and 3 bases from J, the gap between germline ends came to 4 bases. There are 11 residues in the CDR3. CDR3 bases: TGTGCCAGCAGTTCCGGCTACGAGCAGTACTTC. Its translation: CASSSGYEQYF.

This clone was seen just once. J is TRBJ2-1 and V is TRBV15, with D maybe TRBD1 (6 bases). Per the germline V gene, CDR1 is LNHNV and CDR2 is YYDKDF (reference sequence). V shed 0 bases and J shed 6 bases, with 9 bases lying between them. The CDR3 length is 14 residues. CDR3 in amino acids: CATSRDRGSNEQFF. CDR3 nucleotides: TGTGCCACCAGCAGAGACAGGGGTTCCAATGAGCAGTTCTTC.

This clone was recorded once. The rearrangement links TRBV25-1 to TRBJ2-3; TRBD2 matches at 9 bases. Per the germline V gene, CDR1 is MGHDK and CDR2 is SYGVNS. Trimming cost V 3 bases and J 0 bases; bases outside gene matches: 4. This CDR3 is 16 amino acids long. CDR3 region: CASSDLAGTSTDTQYF. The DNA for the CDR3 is TGTGCCAGCAGTGATCTAGCGGGGACTAGCACAGATACGCAGTATTTT.

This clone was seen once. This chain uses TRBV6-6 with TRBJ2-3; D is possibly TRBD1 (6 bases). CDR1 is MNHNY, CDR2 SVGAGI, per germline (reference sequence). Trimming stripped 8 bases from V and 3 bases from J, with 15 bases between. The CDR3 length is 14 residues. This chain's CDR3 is CASGPNRATDTQYF. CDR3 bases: TGTGCCAGCGGTCCGAACAGGGCGACAGATACGCAGTATTTT.

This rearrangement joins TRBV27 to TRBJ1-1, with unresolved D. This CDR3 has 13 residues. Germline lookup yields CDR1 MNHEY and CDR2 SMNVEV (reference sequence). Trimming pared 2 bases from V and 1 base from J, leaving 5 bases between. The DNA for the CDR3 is TGTGCCAGCAGTTTACTCCGGAACACTGAAGCTTTCTTT. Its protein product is CASSLLRNTEAFF.

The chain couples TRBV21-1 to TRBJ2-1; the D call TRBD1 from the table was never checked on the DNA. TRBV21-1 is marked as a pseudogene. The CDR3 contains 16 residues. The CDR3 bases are TGTGCCAGCAGCAAATTGGCAGGTGTTACCTACAATGAGCAGTTCTTC. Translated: CASSKLAGVTYNEQFF.

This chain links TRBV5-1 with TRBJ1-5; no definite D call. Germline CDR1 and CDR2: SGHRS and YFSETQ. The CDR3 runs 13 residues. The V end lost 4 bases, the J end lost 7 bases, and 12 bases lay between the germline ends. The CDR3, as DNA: TGCGCCAGCAGCGCTTTAGCCGGCCAGCCCCAGCATTTT. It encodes CASSALAGQPQHF.

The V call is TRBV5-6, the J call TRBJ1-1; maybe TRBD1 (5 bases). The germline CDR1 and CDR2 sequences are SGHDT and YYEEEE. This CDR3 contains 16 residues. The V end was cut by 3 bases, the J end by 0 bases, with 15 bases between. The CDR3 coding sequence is TGTGCCAGCAGCTCAATCAGGGCCCCCTTGAACACTGAAGCTTTCTTT. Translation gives CASSSIRAPLNTEAFF.

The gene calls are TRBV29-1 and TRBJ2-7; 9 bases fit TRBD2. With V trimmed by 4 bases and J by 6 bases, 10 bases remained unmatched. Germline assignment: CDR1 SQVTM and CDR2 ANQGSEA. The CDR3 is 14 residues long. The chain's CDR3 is CSVAPGLAVSEQYF. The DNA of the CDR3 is TGCAGCGTTGCGCCGGGACTAGCAGTATCCGAGCAGTACTTC.

CDR3 coding DNA: TGCGCCAGCAGCTCCCGGGACAGACTCTACGAGCAGTACTTC. Translation gives CASSSRDRLYEQYF. The genes are TRBV5-1 and TRBJ2-7, with 7 bases that match TRBD1. The junction had 6 bases not matched to a gene; V was cut back by 3 bases and J by 3 bases. This CDR3 has 14 residues. Germline CDR1 SGHRS, CDR2 YFSETQ.

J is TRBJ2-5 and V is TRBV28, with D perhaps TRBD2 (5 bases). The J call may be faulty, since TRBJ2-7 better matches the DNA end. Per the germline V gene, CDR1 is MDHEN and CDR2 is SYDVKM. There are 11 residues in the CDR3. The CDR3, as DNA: TGTGCCAGCGGAAGCGGCTACGAGCAGTACTTC. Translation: CASGSGYEQYF.

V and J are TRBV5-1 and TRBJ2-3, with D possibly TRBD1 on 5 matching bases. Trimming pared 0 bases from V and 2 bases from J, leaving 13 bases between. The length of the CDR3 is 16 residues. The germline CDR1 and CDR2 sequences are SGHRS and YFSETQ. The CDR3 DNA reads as TGCGCCAGCAGCTTGGGGTTGGGGCAATCCACAGATACGCAGTATTTT. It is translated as CASSLGLGQSTDTQYF.

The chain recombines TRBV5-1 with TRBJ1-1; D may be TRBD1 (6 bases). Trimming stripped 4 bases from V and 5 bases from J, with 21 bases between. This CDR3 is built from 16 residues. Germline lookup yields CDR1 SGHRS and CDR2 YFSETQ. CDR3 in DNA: TGCGCCAGCAGCGGAAGCACAGGGCCTCCGGGAACTGAAGCTTTCTTT. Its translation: CASSGSTGPPGTEAFF.

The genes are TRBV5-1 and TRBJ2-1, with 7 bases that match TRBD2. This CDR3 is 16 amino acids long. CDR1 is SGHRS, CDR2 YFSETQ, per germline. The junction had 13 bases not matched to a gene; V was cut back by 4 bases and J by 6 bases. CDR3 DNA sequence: TGCGCCAGCAGCCAGACTACGGGAGGAGGTTTCAATGAGCAGTTCTTC. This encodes CASSQTTGGGFNEQFF.